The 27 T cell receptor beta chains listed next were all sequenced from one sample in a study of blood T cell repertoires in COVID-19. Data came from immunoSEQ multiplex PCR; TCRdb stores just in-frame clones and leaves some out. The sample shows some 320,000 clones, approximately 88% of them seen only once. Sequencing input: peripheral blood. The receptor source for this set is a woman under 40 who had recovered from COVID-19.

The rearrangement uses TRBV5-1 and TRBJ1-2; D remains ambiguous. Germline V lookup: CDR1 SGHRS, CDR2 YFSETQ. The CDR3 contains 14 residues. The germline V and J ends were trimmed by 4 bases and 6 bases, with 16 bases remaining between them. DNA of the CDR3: TGCGCCAGCAGCCCGACCCGGGTCGTAAATGGCTACACCTTC. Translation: CASSPTRVVNGYTF.

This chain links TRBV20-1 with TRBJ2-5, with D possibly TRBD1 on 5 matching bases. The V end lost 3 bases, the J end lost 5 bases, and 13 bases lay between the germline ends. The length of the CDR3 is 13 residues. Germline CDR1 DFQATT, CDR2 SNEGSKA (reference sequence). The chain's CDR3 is CSASGRAQETQYF. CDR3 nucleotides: TGCAGTGCTAGTGGCAGGGCACAGGAGACCCAGTACTTC.

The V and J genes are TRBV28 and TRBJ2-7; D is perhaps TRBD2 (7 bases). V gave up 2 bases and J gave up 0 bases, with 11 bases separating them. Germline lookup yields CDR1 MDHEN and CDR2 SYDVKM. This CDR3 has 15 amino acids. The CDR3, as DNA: TGTGCCAGCAGTTTAGCGGGGGCCCTCTCCTACGAGCAGTACTTC. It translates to CASSLAGALSYEQYF.

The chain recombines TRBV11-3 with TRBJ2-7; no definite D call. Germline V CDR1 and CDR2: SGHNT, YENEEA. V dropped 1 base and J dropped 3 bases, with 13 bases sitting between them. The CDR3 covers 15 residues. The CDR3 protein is CASSLGSEAGYEQYF. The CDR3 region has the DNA TGTGCCAGCAGCTTAGGCTCCGAGGCCGGCTACGAGCAGTACTTC.

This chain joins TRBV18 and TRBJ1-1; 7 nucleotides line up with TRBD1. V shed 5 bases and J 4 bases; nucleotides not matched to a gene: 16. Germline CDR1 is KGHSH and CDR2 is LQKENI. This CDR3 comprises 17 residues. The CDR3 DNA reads TGTGCCAGCTCATTCGACAGGGTCGGTCTTTTAGGCACTGAAGCTTTCTTT. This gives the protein CASSFDRVGLLGTEAFF.

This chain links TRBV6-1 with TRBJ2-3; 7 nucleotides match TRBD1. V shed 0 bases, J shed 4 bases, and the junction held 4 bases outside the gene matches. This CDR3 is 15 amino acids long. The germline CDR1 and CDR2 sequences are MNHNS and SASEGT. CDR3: CASSEAMTGPDTQYF. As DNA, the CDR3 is TGTGCCAGCAGTGAAGCGATGACAGGGCCAGATACGCAGTATTTT.

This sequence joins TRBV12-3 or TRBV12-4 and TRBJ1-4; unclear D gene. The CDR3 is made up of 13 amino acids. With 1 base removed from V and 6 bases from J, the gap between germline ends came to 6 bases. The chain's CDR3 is CASSLGLYEKLFF. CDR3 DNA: TGTGCCAGCAGTTTAGGACTCTATGAAAAACTGTTTTTT.

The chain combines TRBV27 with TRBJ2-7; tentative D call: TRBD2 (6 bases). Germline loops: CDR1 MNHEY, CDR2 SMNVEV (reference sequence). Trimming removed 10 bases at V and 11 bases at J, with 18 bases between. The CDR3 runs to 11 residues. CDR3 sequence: CATMGWGEEYF. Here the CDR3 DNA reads TGTGCCACCATGGGGTGGGGGGAGGAGTACTTC.

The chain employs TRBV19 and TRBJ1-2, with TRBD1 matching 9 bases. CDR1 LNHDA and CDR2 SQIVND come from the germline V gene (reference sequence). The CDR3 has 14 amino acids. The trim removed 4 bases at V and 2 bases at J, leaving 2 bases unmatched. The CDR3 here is CASSNDRGNYGYTF. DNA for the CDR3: TGTGCCAGTAGTAATGACAGGGGGAACTATGGCTACACCTTC. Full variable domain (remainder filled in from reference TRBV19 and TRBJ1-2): DGGITQSPKYLFRKEGQNVTLSCEQNLNHDAMYWYRQDPGQGLRLIYYSQIVNDFQKGDIAEGYSVSREKKESFPLTVTSAQKNPTAFYLCASSNDRGNYGYTFGSGTRLTVV.

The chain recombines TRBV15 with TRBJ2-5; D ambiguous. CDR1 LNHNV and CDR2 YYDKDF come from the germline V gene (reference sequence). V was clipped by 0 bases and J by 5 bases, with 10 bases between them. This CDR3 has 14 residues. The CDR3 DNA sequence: TGTGCCACCAGCAGAGATCATACGGAGGAGACCCAGTACTTC. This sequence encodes CATSRDHTEETQYF. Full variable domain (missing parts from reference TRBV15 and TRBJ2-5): DAMVIQNPRYQVTQFGKPVTLSCSQTLNHNVMYWYQQKSSQAPKLLFHYYDKDFNNEADTPDNFQSRRPNTSFCFLDIRSPGLGDTAMYLCATSRDHTEETQYFGPGTRLLVL.

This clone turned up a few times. The CDR3 DNA follows: TGTGCCAGCAGTGAAGCGGGCAGCTGGATCTATGGCTACACCTTC. Residues: CASSEAGSWIYGYTF. The chain uses TRBV2 and TRBJ1-2, with D uncertain. This CDR3 is 15 amino acids long. V lost 0 bases, J lost 4 bases, and 12 bases lay in between. The germline gives CDR1 SNHLY, CDR2 FYNNEI.

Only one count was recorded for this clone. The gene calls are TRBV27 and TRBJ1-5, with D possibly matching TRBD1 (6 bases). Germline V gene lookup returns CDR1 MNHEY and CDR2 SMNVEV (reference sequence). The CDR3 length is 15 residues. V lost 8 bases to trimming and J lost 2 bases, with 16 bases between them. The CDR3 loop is CASGPGHVGNQPQHF. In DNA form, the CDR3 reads TGTGCCAGCGGCCCGGGACACGTTGGCAATCAGCCCCAGCATTTT.

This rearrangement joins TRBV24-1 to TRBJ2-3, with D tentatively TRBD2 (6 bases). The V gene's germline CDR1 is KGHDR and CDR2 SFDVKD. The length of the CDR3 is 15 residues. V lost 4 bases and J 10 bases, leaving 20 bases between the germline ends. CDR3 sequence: CATSESGTLRFPQYF. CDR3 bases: TGTGCCACCAGTGAGTCCGGGACTCTACGTTTTCCGCAGTATTTT.

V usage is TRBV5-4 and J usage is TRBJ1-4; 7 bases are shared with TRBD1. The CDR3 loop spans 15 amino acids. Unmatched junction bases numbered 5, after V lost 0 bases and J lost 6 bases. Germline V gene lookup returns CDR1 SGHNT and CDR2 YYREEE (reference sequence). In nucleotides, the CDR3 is TGTGCCAGCAGCTTGGCCGACAGGGCAGATGAAAAACTGTTTTTT. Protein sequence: CASSLADRADEKLFF.

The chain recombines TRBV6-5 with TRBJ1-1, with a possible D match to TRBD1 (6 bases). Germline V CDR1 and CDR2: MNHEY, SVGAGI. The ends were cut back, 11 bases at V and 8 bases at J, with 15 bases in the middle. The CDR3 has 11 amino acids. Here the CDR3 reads CAGGRGTEAFF. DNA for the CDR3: TGTGCCGGGGGAAGGGGGACCGAAGCTTTCTTT.

CDR3 in amino acids: CASREQGTRTDTQYF. Here the CDR3 DNA reads TGTGCCAGCAGAGAACAGGGGACTCGCACAGATACGCAGTATTTT. This sequence joins TRBV28 and TRBJ2-3, with D possibly TRBD1 on 7 matching bases. The CDR3 is made up of 15 amino acids. The V end lost 6 bases, the J end lost 1 base, and 14 bases lay between the germline ends. Looked up from germline, CDR1 is MDHEN and CDR2 is SYDVKM.

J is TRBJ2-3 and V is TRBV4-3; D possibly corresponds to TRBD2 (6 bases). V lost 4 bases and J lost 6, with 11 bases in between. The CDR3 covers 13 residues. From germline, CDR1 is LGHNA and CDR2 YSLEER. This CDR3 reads CASSLNRGDTQYF. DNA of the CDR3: TGCGCCAGCAGCCTAAATCGGGGGGATACGCAGTATTTT.

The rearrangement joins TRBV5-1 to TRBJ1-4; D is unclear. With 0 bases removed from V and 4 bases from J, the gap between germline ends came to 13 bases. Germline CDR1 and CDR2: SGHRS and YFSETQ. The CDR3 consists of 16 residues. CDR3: CASSLAVAQFNEKLFF. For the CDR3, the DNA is TGCGCCAGCAGCTTGGCCGTTGCACAGTTTAATGAAAAACTGTTTTTT.

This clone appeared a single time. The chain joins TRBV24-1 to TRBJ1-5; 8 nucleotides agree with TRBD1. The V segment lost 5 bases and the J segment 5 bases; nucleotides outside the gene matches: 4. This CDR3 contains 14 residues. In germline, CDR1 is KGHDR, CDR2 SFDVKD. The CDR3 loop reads CATSGDRGDQPQHF. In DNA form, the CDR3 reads TGTGCCACCAGTGGCGACAGGGGTGATCAGCCCCAGCATTTT.

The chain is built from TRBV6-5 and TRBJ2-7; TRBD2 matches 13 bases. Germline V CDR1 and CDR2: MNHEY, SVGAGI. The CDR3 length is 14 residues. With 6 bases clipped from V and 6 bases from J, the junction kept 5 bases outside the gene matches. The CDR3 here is CASRPGLAGSEQYF. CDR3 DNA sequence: TGTGCCAGCAGACCGGGACTAGCGGGAAGCGAGCAGTACTTC.

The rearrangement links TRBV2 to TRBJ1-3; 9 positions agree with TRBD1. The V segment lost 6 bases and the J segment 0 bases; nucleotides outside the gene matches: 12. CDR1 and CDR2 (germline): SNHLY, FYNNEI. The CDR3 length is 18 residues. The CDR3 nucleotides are TGTGCCAGCAGAACCGTGCTGGGACAGGGAATCTCTGGAAACACCATATATTTT. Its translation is CASRTVLGQGISGNTIYF.

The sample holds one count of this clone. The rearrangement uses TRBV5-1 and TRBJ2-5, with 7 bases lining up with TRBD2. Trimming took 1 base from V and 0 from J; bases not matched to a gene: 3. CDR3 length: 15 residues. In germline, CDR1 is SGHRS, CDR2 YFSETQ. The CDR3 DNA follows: TGCGCCAGCAGCTTGCTGGGGGGGTACCAAGAGACCCAGTACTTC. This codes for CASSLLGGYQETQYF.

For the CDR3, the DNA is TGTGCCAGCAGCCAAGATGGAGGCTCGGGAAGTCCAGAGACCCAGTACTTC. This translates into CASSQDGGSGSPETQYF. The chain uses TRBV3-1 (or the pseudogene TRBV3-2) and TRBJ2-5; possibly TRBD2 for D (5 bases). The CDR3 loop spans 17 amino acids. Germline CDR1 reads LGHDT; CDR2 reads YNNKEL (reference sequence). V dropped 0 bases and J dropped 4 bases, with 18 bases sitting between them.

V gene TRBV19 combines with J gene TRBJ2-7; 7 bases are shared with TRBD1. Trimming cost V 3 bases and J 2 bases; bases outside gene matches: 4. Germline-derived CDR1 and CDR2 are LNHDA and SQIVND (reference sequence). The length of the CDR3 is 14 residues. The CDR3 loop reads CASSIRGPTYEQYF. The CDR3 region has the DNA TGTGCCAGTAGTATTAGGGGGCCGACCTACGAGCAGTACTTC.

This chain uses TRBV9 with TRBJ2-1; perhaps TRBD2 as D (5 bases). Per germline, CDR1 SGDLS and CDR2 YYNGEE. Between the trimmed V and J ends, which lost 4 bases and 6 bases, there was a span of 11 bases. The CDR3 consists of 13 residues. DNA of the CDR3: TGTGCCAGCAGCCCCCGGGGTGGCAATGAGCAGTTCTTC. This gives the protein CASSPRGGNEQFF. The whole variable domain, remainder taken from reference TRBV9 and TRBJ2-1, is DSGVTQTPKHLITATGQRVTLRCSPRSGDLSVYWYQQSLDQGLQFLIQYYNGEERAKGNILERFSAQQFPDLHSELNLSSLELGDSALYFCASSPRGGNEQFFGPGTRLTVL.

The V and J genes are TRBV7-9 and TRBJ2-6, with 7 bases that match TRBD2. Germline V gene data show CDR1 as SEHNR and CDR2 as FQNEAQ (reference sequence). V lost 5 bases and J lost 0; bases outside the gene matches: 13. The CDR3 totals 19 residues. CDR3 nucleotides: TGTGCCAGCAGCCAACCTCGGCGGGGAGGGCTCTCTGGGGCCAACGTCCTGACTTTC. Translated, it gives CASSQPRRGGLSGANVLTF.

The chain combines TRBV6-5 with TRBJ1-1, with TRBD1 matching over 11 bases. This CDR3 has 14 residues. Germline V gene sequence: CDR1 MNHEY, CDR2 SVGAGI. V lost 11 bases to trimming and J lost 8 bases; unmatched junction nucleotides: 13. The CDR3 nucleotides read TGTGCCTCTCATTTTGGACAGGGGGCTTCCGAAGCTTTCTTT. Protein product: CASHFGQGASEAFF.